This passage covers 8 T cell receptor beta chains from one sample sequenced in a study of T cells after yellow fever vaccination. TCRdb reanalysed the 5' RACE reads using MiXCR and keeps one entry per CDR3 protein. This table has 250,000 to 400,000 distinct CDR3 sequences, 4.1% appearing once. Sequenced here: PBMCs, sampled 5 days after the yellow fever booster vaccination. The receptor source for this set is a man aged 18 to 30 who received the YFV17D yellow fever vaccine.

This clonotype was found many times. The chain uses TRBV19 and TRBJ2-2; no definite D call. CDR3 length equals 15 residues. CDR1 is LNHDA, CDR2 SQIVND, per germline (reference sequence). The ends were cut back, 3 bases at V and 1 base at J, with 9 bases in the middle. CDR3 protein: CASSIFAVNTGELFF. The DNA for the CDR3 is TGTGCCAGTAGTATCTTCGCAGTGAACACCGGGGAGCTGTTTTTT.

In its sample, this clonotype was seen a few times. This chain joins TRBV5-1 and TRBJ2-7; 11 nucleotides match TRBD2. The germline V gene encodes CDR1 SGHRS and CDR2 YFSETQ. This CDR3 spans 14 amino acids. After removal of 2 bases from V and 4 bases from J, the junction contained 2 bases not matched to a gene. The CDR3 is CASSFTSGGYEQYV. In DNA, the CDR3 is TGCGCCAGCAGCTTCACTAGCGGGGGATACGAGCAGTACGTC.

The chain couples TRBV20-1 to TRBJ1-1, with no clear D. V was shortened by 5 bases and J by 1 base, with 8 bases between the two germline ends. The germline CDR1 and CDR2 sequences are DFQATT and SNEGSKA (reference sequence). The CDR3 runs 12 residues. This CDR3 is CSAQEGNTEAFF. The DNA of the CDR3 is TGCAGTGCTCAGGAAGGGAACACTGAAGCTTTCTTT.

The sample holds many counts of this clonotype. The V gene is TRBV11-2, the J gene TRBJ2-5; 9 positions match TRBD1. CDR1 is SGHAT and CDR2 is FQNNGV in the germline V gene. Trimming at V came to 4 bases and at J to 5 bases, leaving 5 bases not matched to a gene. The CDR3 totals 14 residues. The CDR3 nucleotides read TGTGCCAGCAGCTCCACGACAGGGGGGGAGACCCAGTACTTC. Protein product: CASSSTTGGETQYF.

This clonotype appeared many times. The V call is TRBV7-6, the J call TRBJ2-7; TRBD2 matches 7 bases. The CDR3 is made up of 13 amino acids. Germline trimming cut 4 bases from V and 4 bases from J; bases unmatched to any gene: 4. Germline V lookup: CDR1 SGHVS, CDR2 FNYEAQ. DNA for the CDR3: TGTGCCAGCAGCTCGGGGGGTAGATACGAGCAGTACTTC. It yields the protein CASSSGGRYEQYF.

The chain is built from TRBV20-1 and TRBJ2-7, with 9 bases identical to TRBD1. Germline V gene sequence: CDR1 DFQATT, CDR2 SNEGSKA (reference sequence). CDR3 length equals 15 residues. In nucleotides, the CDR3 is TGCAGCCTGGTCCGGGCGGGACAGGGCTCCTACGAGCAGTACTTC. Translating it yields CSLVRAGQGSYEQYF.

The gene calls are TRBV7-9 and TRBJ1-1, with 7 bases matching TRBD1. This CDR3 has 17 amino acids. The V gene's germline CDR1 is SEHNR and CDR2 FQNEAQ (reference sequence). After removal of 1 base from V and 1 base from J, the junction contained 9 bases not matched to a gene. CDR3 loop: CASSLVGGGPGNTEAFF. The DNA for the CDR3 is TGTGCCAGCAGCTTAGTAGGAGGGGGCCCAGGGAACACTGAAGCTTTCTTT.

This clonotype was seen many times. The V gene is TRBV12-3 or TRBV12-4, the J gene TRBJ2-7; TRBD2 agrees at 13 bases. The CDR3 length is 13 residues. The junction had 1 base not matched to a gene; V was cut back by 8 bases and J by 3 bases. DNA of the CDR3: TGTGCCAGCGGGACTAGCGGGGTCTACGAGCAGTACTTC. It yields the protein CASGTSGVYEQYF.